The present T cell receptor (beta chain) was sequenced within a study of blood T cells in healthy people across ages. The CDR3 runs 15 residues. Germline V gene lookup returns CDR1 SGHTA and CDR2 FQGNSA. Through a sample-barcoded 5' primer and a J-beta primer mix, a second PCR was run for roughly 6 to 11 cycles. One entry per CDR3 protein, called by TCRdb with MiXCR from the 5' RACE reads. The data contain about 570,000 distinct CDR3 sequences, approximately 30% of them singletons. The sample taken for sequencing was blood. This clonotype was sampled from a woman aged 70-85 years in good health. This sequence joins TRBV7-2 and TRBJ2-1, with 10 nucleotides matching TRBD2. The DNA end is more similar to TRBJ2-7, so the J call may be wrong. CDR3 bases: TGTGCCAGCAGCTTAATGGGTCTAGCGGGGGACGAGCAGTACTTC. Its protein product is CASSLMGLAGDEQYF.